Given below is one T cell receptor (beta chain) in context. The clone's antigen remains unknown. Within one base of it there is no much larger clone, and no base qualities were kept. This record belongs to a study of radiation and T cells in renal cell carcinoma (dated by TCRdb to 2018 to 2021). Turning to the overall study: Samples came from a clinical trial, in which primary renal cell carcinomas received 15 Gy stereotactic body radiation therapy followed by nephrectomy 4 weeks later. Across all 53 samples, over 4,000,000 unique CDR3 nucleotide sequences encoding some 3,000,000 unique CDR3 amino acid sequences were identified. A total of under 60 samples underwent TCR beta sequencing, made up of approximately 26 tumors and roughly 27 peripheral blood samples.

This specimen's time point label, per the study, means: blood 2 weeks post-SBRT. What the treatment or condition label conveys for this sample: 15 Gy SBRT to primary tumor, nephrectomy 4 weeks later. To follow tumor-enriched clonotypes, serial peripheral blood was collected from radiation-treated patients at baseline and at 2 weeks and 4 weeks after SBRT. Every patient's renal cell carcinoma showed clear cell pathology. The QIAamp DNA Blood Mini Kit (Qiagen) was used to prepare genomic DNA for TCR sequencing. The analyses included only samples that passed all quality control checks. Summary of the overall study and its limitations: In blood, the top tumor clonotypes increased from baseline to 2 weeks after radiation and then shrank by 4 weeks, which suggests a temporary expansion of tumor-resident clones. Blood repertoire dynamics were not followed beyond 4 weeks after treatment. Because the trial had a single-armed design, the trial could not examine how radiation dose or scheduling affected the TCR repertoire. Because no pretreatment tumor biopsies were available, whether clonotypes were present in the tumor at baseline could not be determined.

Following the manufacturer's recommendations, the immunoSEQ kit was used to generate TCR beta libraries from genomic DNA. To prepare the libraries, a first multiplex PCR with proprietary primers was run, followed by a second PCR that added unique barcodes, and a bead cleanup was done after each round. Each sample batch included a kit-provided positive control reaction and a negative control reaction. The final libraries were assessed on an Agilent 4200 TapeStation D1000 ScreenTape, pooled by volume, and quantified by qPCR. An Illumina NextSeq500 fitted with a MidOutput 150-cycle cartridge performed the sequencing, running 156 Read1 cycles and 15 Index1 cycles with the kit's custom primers. The pooled library was loaded at approximately 0.92 pM, and about 20% PhiX control was spiked in. Per the source publication's procedure: The vendor-processed data were analyzed in R, and a clonotype was defined as all T cells that share the same CDR3 nucleotide sequence. For clone abundance analyses, frequencies were normalized to the 10,000 most abundant clones in each sample. Before analysis, public T cell clones were removed, and these numbered fewer than five per sample on average. An abundance difference of at least 32-fold between compartments was the criterion for calling clonotypes tumor-enriched or baseline blood-enriched. A beta-binomial differential abundance model was used to identify clonotypes that were expanded or contracted between blood time points. Tumor-blood repertoire similarity was measured with the Baroni-Urbani and Buser coefficient, and groups were compared using two-tailed Wilcoxon tests in R. In its TCRdb copy, this immuneACCESS table keeps in-frame sequences only and misses some clones. Where compared with another copy, unresolved V genes explain less than half of these, and the others have no known cause. V and J calls plus clone size are reproduced from that table; the DNA served to infer D and trimming. The sample table records 70,000 or so clones; roughly 80% of these occur just once. The ten largest clonotypes hold under 6.5% of the sample.

The sample was blood, taken from a patient whose treatment included radiotherapy and nephrectomy. This sequence was found in a man in his fifties or sixties with renal cell carcinoma.

The DNA sequence is as follows: TGTGCCAGCAGGTGGACAGCTACCTACAATGAGCAGTTCTTC. The encoded protein is CASRWTATYNEQFF. The rearrangement joined TRBV28 to TRBJ2-1, with TRBD1 perhaps the D gene, on 6 matching bases. The junction shows trimming of 6 bases on V and 2 bases on J, plus 11 bases between the germline ends. There are 14 amino acids in the CDR3, from cysteine to phenylalanine inclusive. The sequence is cut down to CDR3 DNA, 42 bases in frame from base 1. From a lookup of the germline V gene, CDR1 and CDR2 are MDHEN and SYDVKM. This CDR3, with the reference TRBV28 and TRBJ2-1 proteins standing in past its ends, gives the full variable domain DVKVTQSSRYLVKRTGEKVFLECVQDMDHENMFWYRQDPGLGLRLIYFSYDVKMKEKGDIPEGYSVSREKKERFSLILESASTNQTSMYLCASRWTATYNEQFFGPGTRLTVL.